This T cell receptor (beta chain) was profiled in a study of CXCR3-negative and CXCR3-positive naive CD8 T cells. Whole-study results and caveats: Researchers report that CXCR3-positive naive cells carry more hydrophobic TRB CDR3s than CXCR3-negative naive cells.

To note about this clonotype: Its specificity is unknown.

CD45RO-CCR7+CD27+CD95- was the phenotype of naive CD8+ T cells. The libraries of TRB cDNA were prepared using 5' RACE with UMI labels. TCRdb derives one entry per CDR3 protein from the 5' RACE reads, leaving out DNA. The sample table sets out roughly 55,000 distinct CDR3 sequences. Per germline, CDR1 SQVTM and CDR2 ANQGSEA. This CDR3 has 13 amino acids. Sequenced sample: naive CXCR3+ CD8+ T cells from blood. Documented subset: CD45RO-CCR7+CD27+CD95- naive CD8+ T cells expressing CXCR3 (TNR3+). V usage is TRBV29-1 and J usage is TRBJ2-1; TCRdb returns TRBD1, unconfirmable since there is no DNA. This clonotype originated in a human donor in good health. Some clones in this sample may be carry-over from other donors' samples. The CDR3 spells CSVERGNRDWKFF.